This T cell receptor beta chain was sequenced during a study of T-cell reconstitution after alpha-beta-depleted transplantation in children. The study's findings and limits: Hyperexpanded clones declined; after one year, newly produced T cells mostly supplied diversity. In patients about two months after transplant, alpha-beta T cells reportedly arose from several hundred expanded graft clones. The origin of high day-60 TCRbeta diversity in some patients lay in surviving recipient T cells and thymic progenitors.

The CDR3 is 20 residues long. Trimming cost V 3 bases and J 7 bases, with 33 bases left between them. The V gene's germline CDR1 is LGHNA and CDR2 YNFKEQ. TCRbeta library construction was performed incorporating unique molecular identifiers. TCRdb used MiXCR to reprocess the PCR reads, holding one entry per CDR3 protein. The sample yields about 220,000 distinct CDR3 sequences, approximately 17% seen once. This clonotype has a handful of counts. Its antigen is not identified. This TCR was recovered from a male patient between 2 and 9 years old who had a stem cell transplant for acute lymphoblastic leukemia, so the T cells may come from the graft donor. The chain carries TRBV4-2 and TRBJ2-5; either TRBD1 or TRBD2 may supply D (5 bases each). The material was PBMCs, mostly from graft donor cells, obtained 360 days after TCRalphabeta/CD19-depleted stem cell transplant. Here the CDR3 DNA reads TGTGCCAGCAGCCACAAAGCGGAACAGACCGGGACCCTATCCCATGGGACCCAGTACTTC. Its translation is CASSHKAEQTGTLSHGTQYF.